This T cell receptor (beta chain) was sequenced in a study of graft-versus-host responses after intestinal transplantation. Study context: Anti-thymocyte globulin was used for induction in all recipients, who then took tacrolimus and steroids for about three years. Study findings and constraints: Allograft clonal ratios (graft-versus-host to host-versus-graft) were high in patients who had graft-donor T cell macrochimerism.

Generated by immunoSEQ multiplex PCR, the TCRdb table keeps only in-frame clones and is missing some. The repertoire holds 100,000 to 130,000 clones, with 80% to 90% as singletons. Details on this clone: Its specificity is unknown.

The sequencing here drew on unstimulated CD4+ T cells sorted from spleen or lymph node cells, taken before transplant. This TCR was recovered from a human donor who was the organ donor for an intestinal transplant.

CDR3 nucleotides: TGTGCCAGCAGCTCCCTTGAGCGTGCAGGGTCTTATGGCTACACCTTC. This gives the protein CASSSLERAGSYGYTF. The chain uses TRBV4-2 and TRBJ1-2; D might be TRBD1 (5 bases). Per the germline V gene, CDR1 is LGHNA and CDR2 is YNFKEQ. Deletions cut 5 bases from V and 5 bases from J, with 21 bases between. This CDR3 spans 16 amino acids.